Following are 23 T cell receptor beta chains from one sample sequenced in a study of Ad26.COV2.S vaccination and SARS-CoV-2 variants. Using immunoSEQ multiplex PCR, the repertoire was profiled, and TCRdb retains in-frame clones only, with some absent. The data hold around 450,000 clones, with around 89% observed a single time. Treatment denoted: around 19 received Ad26.COV2.S at low or high dose, single or two shots; a few received placebo; per-sample allocation not given. Specimens were obtained on day 63 following the first vaccine or placebo injection. The specimen comprised peripheral blood, sampled in a trial of Ad26.COV2.S vaccine versus placebo. The receptors shown here come from a person aged 18-60 years who received the Ad26.COV2.S COVID-19 vaccine or a placebo.

This clone has a single count. The chain is built from TRBV6-2 or TRBV6-3 and TRBJ1-4; TRBD1 aligns across 7 bases. The junction had 9 bases not matched to a gene; V was cut back by 2 bases and J by 3 bases. The CDR3 has 17 residues. The germline CDR1 and CDR2 sequences are MNHEY and SVGEGT. Written as DNA, the CDR3 is TGTGCCAGCAGTTACCTCGAAACAGGGGCGGCTAATGAAAAACTGTTTTTT. It yields the protein CASSYLETGAANEKLFF.

Only a few counts were recorded for this clone. The chain is built from TRBV7-2 and TRBJ2-1; D uncertain. The CDR3 has 15 amino acids. The V end lost 0 bases, the J end lost 4 bases, and 10 bases lay between the germline ends. The germline V gene encodes CDR1 SGHTA and CDR2 FQGNSA. In nucleotides, the CDR3 is TGTGCCAGCAGCTTAGCGGCGCCACAGTACAATGAGCAGTTCTTC. This translates into CASSLAAPQYNEQFF.

The genes are TRBV15 and TRBJ2-6; D not certain. Trimming left V 1 base short and J 3 bases short, with 1 base between. Germline CDR1 is LNHNV and CDR2 is YYDKDF (reference sequence). This CDR3 has 13 amino acids. Here the CDR3 DNA reads TGTGCCACCAGCAGAGGTGGGGCCAACGTCCTGACTTTC. This sequence encodes CATSRGGANVLTF.

The chain has TRBV21-1 and TRBJ2-5. TRBV21-1 is recorded as a pseudogene. The CDR3 is 14 residues long. The CDR3: CASKVLMYQETQYF. The CDR3 nucleotides are TGTGCCAGCAAGGTATTGATGTACCAAGAGACCCAGTACTTC.

The V gene is TRBV27, the J gene TRBJ2-1; 7 bases are shared with TRBD1. V was clipped by 6 bases and J by 8 bases; unmatched bases: 13. The germline V gene has CDR1 MNHEY and CDR2 SMNVEV (reference sequence). The CDR3 covers 15 residues. CDR3 bases: TGTGCCAGCAGACTAATGGGCAGGGGGATCGATGAGCAGTTCTTC. This sequence encodes CASRLMGRGIDEQFF.

This clone was observed a few times. This sequence joins TRBV30 and TRBJ2-7; D is possibly TRBD1 or TRBD2 (6 bases each). The CDR3 is 12 amino acids. The germline CDR1 and CDR2 sequences are GTSNPN and SVGIG (reference sequence). CDR3 sequence: CALWGAPYEQYF. In DNA form, the CDR3 reads TGTGCTTTGTGGGGGGCGCCCTACGAGCAGTACTTC.

The chain has TRBV28 and TRBJ2-1; TRBD1 is a possible D gene (5 bases). The CDR3 is made up of 15 amino acids. The germline V gene encodes CDR1 MDHEN and CDR2 SYDVKM. The germline V and J ends were trimmed by 5 bases and 2 bases, with 13 bases remaining between them. The CDR3 sequence: CASSPLQGAYNEQFF. CDR3 nucleotides: TGTGCCAGCAGTCCCCTGCAAGGGGCCTACAATGAGCAGTTCTTC. Using reference TRBV28 and TRBJ2-1 for the parts outside the CDR3, the full variable domain is DVKVTQSSRYLVKRTGEKVFLECVQDMDHENMFWYRQDPGLGLRLIYFSYDVKMKEKGDIPEGYSVSREKKERFSLILESASTNQTSMYLCASSPLQGAYNEQFFGPGTRLTVL.

The rearrangement links TRBV6-2 or TRBV6-3 to TRBJ1-6, with TRBD1 identical over 8 bases. With 6 bases clipped from V and 5 bases from J, the junction kept 6 bases outside the gene matches. The CDR3 totals 15 residues. Germline V gives CDR1 MNHEY, CDR2 SVGEGT. CDR3 in DNA: TGTGCCAGCAGCAAAGACAGGGGTGATAATTCACCCCTCCACTTT. It specifies CASSKDRGDNSPLHF.

The genes are TRBV6-1 and TRBJ2-2; TRBD2 agrees at 11 bases. Looked up from germline, CDR1 is MNHNS and CDR2 is SASEGT. The CDR3 runs to 19 residues. V lost 3 bases and J lost 6; bases outside the gene matches: 15. In DNA, the CDR3 is TGTGCCAGCAGTGACCCCCTAGCGGGGGGATTATTTGGATCCGGGGAGCTGTTTTTT. Translating gives CASSDPLAGGLFGSGELFF.

The rearrangement joins TRBV15 to TRBJ2-7, with 8 bases lining up with TRBD2. Germline V gene lookup returns CDR1 LNHNV and CDR2 YYDKDF (reference sequence). The CDR3 runs 15 residues. J gave up 0 bases and V 9 bases, and 10 bases lay outside the gene matches. CDR3 sequence (DNA): TGTGCCACAAGAAGCGGGGGCCGCAGCTCCTACGAGCAGTACTTC. This encodes CATRSGGRSSYEQYF. The whole variable domain, remainder taken from reference TRBV15 and TRBJ2-7, is DAMVIQNPRYQVTQFGKPVTLSCSQTLNHNVMYWYQQKSSQAPKLLFHYYDKDFNNEADTPDNFQSRRPNTSFCFLDIRSPGLGDTAMYLCATRSGGRSSYEQYFGPGTRLTVT.

This chain connects TRBV3-1 (or the pseudogene TRBV3-2) to TRBJ2-2; D may match TRBD1 or TRBD2 (7 bases each). This CDR3 has 16 residues. V lost 4 bases, J lost 2 bases, and 14 bases lay in between. From germline, CDR1 is LGHDT and CDR2 YNNKEL (reference sequence). CDR3 residues: CASSPRGEGNTGELFF. The CDR3 DNA reads as TGTGCCAGCAGCCCCAGGGGGGAGGGTAACACCGGGGAGCTGTTTTTT.

The CDR3 DNA sequence: TGTGCCAGCAGTTTGTGGGACAGGTGGGGATACGAGCAGTACTTC. This translates into CASSLWDRWGYEQYF. The rearrangement links TRBV28 to TRBJ2-7; 8 bases map to TRBD1. After removal of 3 bases from V and 4 bases from J, the junction contained 8 bases not matched to a gene. CDR1 is MDHEN, CDR2 SYDVKM, per germline. The CDR3 runs 15 residues.

The CDR3 here is CASSLEWIYGYTF. The CDR3 DNA reads as TGTGCCAGCAGCTTAGAATGGATCTATGGCTACACCTTC. The chain uses TRBV7-2 and TRBJ1-2; no reliable D call. Per the germline V gene, CDR1 is SGHTA and CDR2 is FQGNSA. The V gene lost 1 base and the J gene lost 4 bases, with 7 bases spanning the gap. There are 13 residues in the CDR3.

The chain uses TRBV28 and TRBJ2-3, with 15 bases identical to TRBD2. V was pared by 4 bases and J by 5 bases, with 7 bases of the junction left unmatched. CDR1 MDHEN and CDR2 SYDVKM come from the germline V gene. The CDR3 is 17 residues long. CDR3: CASSSRTSGGVEDTQYF. The CDR3 DNA is TGTGCCAGCAGTTCTCGGACTAGCGGGGGGGTGGAAGATACGCAGTATTTT.

This clone was seen more than once but under ten times. The rearrangement links TRBV6-1 to TRBJ2-3; no reliable D call. This CDR3 is built from 14 residues. Germline lookup yields CDR1 MNHNS and CDR2 SASEGT. The ends were cut back, 1 base at V and 2 bases at J, with 7 bases in the middle. The CDR3 region has the DNA TGTGCCAGCAGTGAAGGGGGTCACACAGATACGCAGTATTTT. Its translation is CASSEGGHTDTQYF.

This clone was seen only once. The chain uses TRBV12-1 and TRBJ2-1; the D call of TRBD2 is as the table states it, not checked on the DNA. TRBV12-1 is a pseudogene segment. This CDR3 comprises 16 residues. The chain's CDR3 is CASSQRTSGGADEQFF. The CDR3 nucleotides read TGTGCCAGCAGCCAACGGACTAGCGGGGGGGCGGATGAGCAGTTCTTC.

This chain joins TRBV5-8 and TRBJ1-5; no clear D. V dropped 5 bases and J dropped 6 bases, with 18 bases sitting between them. Germline CDR1 reads SGHTS; CDR2 reads YDEGEE. This CDR3 spans 15 amino acids. The CDR3 sequence: CASRLRVGLSQPQHF. CDR3 sequence (DNA): TGTGCCAGCAGACTGCGGGTCGGCCTCAGTCAGCCCCAGCATTTT.

This sequence joins TRBV6-2 or TRBV6-3 and TRBJ2-7; D might be TRBD1 (6 bases). The germline V and J ends were trimmed by 2 bases and 0 bases, with 17 bases remaining between them. Germline V gene lookup returns CDR1 MNHEY and CDR2 SVGEGT. The CDR3 sequence is 17 residues long. The CDR3 DNA reads TGTGCCAGCAGTTACAGTCTCGGACAGACCGGCTCCTACGAGCAGTACTTC. It codes for CASSYSLGQTGSYEQYF.

This CDR3 is CASSSDRVVTGELFF. For the CDR3, the DNA is TGTGCCAGCAGTTCGGACAGGGTAGTCACCGGGGAGCTGTTTTTT. The rearrangement uses TRBV28 and TRBJ2-2, with 8 bases lining up with TRBD1. CDR3 length: 15 residues. V shed 4 bases and J 4 bases; nucleotides not matched to a gene: 5. Germline CDR1 reads MDHEN; CDR2 reads SYDVKM.

This chain links TRBV13 with TRBJ2-3; the D is unclear. This CDR3 region has 15 residues. The germline CDR1 and CDR2 sequences are PRHDT and FYEKMQ (reference sequence). V was pared by 5 bases and J by 1 base, with 13 bases between. The CDR3 sequence is CASSPRHVGTDTQYF. In DNA, the CDR3 is TGTGCCAGCAGCCCAAGACACGTAGGCACAGATACGCAGTATTTT.

The V call is TRBV30, the J call TRBJ1-1, with D possibly being TRBD1 (5 bases). The CDR3 has 13 amino acids. V was trimmed by 8 bases and J by 5 bases, leaving 18 bases between them. Germline values: CDR1 GTSNPN, CDR2 SVGIG (reference sequence). The CDR3 coding sequence is TGTGCCCACACAACTATAAGGGGAACTGAAGCTTTCTTT. It yields the protein CAHTTIRGTEAFF.

This clone was recorded only once. The chain combines TRBV9 with TRBJ2-7, with D tentatively TRBD1 (5 bases). Germline loops: CDR1 SGDLS, CDR2 YYNGEE. The CDR3 is 18 amino acids. The V and J ends lost 0 bases and 0 bases respectively, with 19 bases between them. The CDR3 nucleotides are TGTGCCAGCAGCGTAGCTCTTGGTAGTGACAGCAACTCCTACGAGCAGTACTTC. This codes for CASSVALGSDSNSYEQYF. The full variable domain, its missing parts supplied by reference TRBV9 and TRBJ2-7, is DSGVTQTPKHLITATGQRVTLRCSPRSGDLSVYWYQQSLDQGLQFLIQYYNGEERAKGNILERFSAQQFPDLHSELNLSSLELGDSALYFCASSVALGSDSNSYEQYFGPGTRLTVT.

This rearrangement joins TRBV14 to TRBJ2-2; D unclear. Per the germline V gene, CDR1 is SGHDN and CDR2 is FVKESK. The CDR3 is 12 residues long. Trimming stripped 4 bases from V and 5 bases from J, with 5 bases between. The CDR3: CASSLYTGELFF. The DNA of the CDR3 is TGTGCCAGCAGCCTTTATACCGGGGAGCTGTTTTTT.